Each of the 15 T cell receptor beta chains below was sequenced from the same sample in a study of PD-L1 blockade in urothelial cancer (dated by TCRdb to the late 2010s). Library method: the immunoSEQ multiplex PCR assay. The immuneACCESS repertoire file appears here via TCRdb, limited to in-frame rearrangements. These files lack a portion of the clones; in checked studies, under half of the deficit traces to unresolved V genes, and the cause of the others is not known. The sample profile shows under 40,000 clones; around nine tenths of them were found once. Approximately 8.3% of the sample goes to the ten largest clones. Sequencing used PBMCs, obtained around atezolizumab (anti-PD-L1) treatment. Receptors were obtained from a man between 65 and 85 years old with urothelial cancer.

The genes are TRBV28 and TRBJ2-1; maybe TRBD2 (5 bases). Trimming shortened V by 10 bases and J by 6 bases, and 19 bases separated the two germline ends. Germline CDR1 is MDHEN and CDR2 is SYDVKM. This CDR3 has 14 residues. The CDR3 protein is CATVNGGPINEQFF. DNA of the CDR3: TGTGCCACAGTAAACGGAGGACCCATCAATGAGCAGTTCTTC.

The CDR3 region has the DNA TGTGCCAGCAGCGTTAGCTTAAGCGGGAGCTCCTACAATGAGCAGTTCTTC. Amino acids: CASSVSLSGSSYNEQFF. This chain joins TRBV9 and TRBJ2-1; 8 bases are a match to TRBD2. The CDR3 consists of 17 residues. Germline-derived CDR1 and CDR2 are SGDLS and YYNGEE. V gave up 2 bases and J gave up 0 bases; unmatched junction bases: 7.

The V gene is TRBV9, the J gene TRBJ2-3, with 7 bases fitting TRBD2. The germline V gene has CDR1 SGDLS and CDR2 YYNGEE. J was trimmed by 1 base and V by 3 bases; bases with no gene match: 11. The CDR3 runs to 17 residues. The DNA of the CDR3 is TGTGCCAGCAGCGCGGCGGTGGGAGGGAGGGGCACAGATACGCAGTATTTT. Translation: CASSAAVGGRGTDTQYF.

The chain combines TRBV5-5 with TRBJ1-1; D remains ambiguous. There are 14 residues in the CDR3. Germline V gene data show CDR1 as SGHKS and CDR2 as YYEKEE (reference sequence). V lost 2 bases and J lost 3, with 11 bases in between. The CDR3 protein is CASSFSNFYTEAFF. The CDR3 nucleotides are TGTGCCAGCAGCTTCTCTAATTTTTACACTGAAGCTTTCTTT.

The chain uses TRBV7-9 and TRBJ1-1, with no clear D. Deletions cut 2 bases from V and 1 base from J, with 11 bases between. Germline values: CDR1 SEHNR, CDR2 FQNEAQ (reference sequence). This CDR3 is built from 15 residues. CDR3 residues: CASSLLNTRNTEAFF. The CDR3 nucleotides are TGTGCCAGCAGCTTACTTAACACACGGAACACTGAAGCTTTCTTT.

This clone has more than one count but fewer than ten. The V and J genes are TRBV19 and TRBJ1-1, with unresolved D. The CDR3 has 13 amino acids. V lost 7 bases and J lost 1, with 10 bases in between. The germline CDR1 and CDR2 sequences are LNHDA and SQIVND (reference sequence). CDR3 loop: CASMIARNTEAFF. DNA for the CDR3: TGTGCCAGTATGATAGCCAGGAACACTGAAGCTTTCTTT.

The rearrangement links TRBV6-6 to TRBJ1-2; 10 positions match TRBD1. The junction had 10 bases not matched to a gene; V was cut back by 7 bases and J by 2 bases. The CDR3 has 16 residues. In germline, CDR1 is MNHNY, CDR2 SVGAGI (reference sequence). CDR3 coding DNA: TGTGCCAGCAACCGGGACAGGGGCTCGACCAACTATGGCTACACCTTC. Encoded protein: CASNRDRGSTNYGYTF.

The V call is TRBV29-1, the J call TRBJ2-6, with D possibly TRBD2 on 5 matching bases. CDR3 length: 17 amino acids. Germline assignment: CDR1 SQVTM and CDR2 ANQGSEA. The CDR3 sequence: CGSLGSAWETGANVLTF. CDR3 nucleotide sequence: TGCGGATCACTAGGGAGTGCCTGGGAGACTGGGGCCAACGTCCTGACTTTC.

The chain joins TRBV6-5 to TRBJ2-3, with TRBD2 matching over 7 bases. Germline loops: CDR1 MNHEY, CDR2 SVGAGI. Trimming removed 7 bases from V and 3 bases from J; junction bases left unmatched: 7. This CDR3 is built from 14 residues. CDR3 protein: CASTMAGATDTQYF. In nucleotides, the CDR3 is TGTGCCAGCACCATGGCGGGAGCTACAGATACGCAGTATTTT.

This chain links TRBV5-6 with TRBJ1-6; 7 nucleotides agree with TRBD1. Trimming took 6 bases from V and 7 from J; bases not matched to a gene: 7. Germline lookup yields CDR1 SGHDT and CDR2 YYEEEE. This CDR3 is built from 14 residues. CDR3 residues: CASTTGQRNSPLHF. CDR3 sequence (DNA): TGTGCCAGCACTACGGGACAGAGAAATTCACCCCTCCACTTT. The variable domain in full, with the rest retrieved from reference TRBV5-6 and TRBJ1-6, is DAGVTQSPTHLIKTRGQQVTLRCSPKSGHDTVSWYQQALGQGPQFIFQYYEEEERQRGNFPDRFSGHQFPNYSSELNVNALLLGDSALYLCASTTGQRNSPLHFGNGTRLTVT.

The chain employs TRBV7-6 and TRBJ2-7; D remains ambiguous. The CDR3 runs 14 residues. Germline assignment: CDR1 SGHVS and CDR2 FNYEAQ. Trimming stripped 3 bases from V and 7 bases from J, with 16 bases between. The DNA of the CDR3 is TGTGCCAGCAGCTTTAGGCTAGTGGGTGGGGAGCAGTACTTC. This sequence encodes CASSFRLVGGEQYF.

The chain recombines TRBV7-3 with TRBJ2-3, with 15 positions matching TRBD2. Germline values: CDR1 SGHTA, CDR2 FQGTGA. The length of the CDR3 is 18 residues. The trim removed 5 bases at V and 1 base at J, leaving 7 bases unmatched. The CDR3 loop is CASSLGTSGRRGTDTQYF. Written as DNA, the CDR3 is TGTGCCAGCAGCCTAGGGACTAGCGGGAGGAGAGGCACAGATACGCAGTATTTT.

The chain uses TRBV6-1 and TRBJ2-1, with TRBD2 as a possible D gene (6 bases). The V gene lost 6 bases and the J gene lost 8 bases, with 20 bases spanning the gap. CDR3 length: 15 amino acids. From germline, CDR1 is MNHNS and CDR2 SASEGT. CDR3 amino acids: CASSARTILRDEQFF. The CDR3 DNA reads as TGTGCCAGCAGCGCCAGGACTATACTCAGGGATGAGCAGTTCTTC.

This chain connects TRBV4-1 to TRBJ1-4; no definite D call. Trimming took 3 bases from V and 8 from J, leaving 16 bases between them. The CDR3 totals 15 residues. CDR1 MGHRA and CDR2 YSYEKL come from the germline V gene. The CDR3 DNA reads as TGCGCCAGCAGCCAGGGCGGACCCGGGAGGGAAAAACTGTTTTTT. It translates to CASSQGGPGREKLFF.

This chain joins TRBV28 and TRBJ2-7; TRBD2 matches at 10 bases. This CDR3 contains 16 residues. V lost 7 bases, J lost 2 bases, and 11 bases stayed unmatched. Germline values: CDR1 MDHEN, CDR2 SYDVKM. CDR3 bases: TGTGCCAGCACCATCGCCACTAGCGGGACGACCTACGAGCAGTACTTC. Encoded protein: CASTIATSGTTYEQYF. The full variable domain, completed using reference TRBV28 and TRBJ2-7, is DVKVTQSSRYLVKRTGEKVFLECVQDMDHENMFWYRQDPGLGLRLIYFSYDVKMKEKGDIPEGYSVSREKKERFSLILESASTNQTSMYLCASTIATSGTTYEQYFGPGTRLTVT.